Listed here is a single T cell receptor (beta chain). Antigen: not known. This record belongs to a study of graft-versus-host responses after intestinal transplantation. Across the whole study: Each transplant was multivisceral, liver-intestinal, or isolated intestinal. The study, taken as a whole, reports: High graft-versus-host to host-versus-graft clonal ratios were found in allografts of patients who had graft-donor T cell macrochimerism. Maximum circulating GvH clone levels tracked with early post-transplant HvG decreases.

V dropped 1 base and J dropped 1 base, with 9 bases sitting between them. The CDR3 has 15 amino acids. Germline-derived CDR1 and CDR2 are SGHTA and FQGNSA. Clones were read by immunoSEQ multiplex PCR, and TCRdb kept only the in-frame ones, dropping some. The repertoire holds some 83,000 clones, 91% seen once, with roughly 0.1% in the top ten. The clonotype comes from a human donor who received an intestinal transplant. Sequences were derived from unstimulated CD4+ T cells sorted from spleen or lymph node cells, sampled before intestinal transplant. The V call is TRBV7-2, the J call TRBJ2-3; perhaps TRBD2 as D (6 bases). CDR3 region: CASSLGRGGTDTQYF. CDR3 bases: TGTGCCAGCAGCTTAGGGCGGGGTGGCACAGATACGCAGTATTTT.